A single sample gave rise to the 9 T cell receptor beta chains below, sequenced in a study of T cells in Graves' hyperthyroidism and ophthalmopathy. Authors of the study amplified TCR beta CDR3 regions from RNA transcripts. The HTBI primer set was used in a first-round RT-PCR of the TCR CDR3. TCRdb fed the multiplex PCR reads into MiXCR, producing one record per CDR3 protein. This table holds about 360,000 distinct CDR3 sequences, 15% to 20% found once. Sequenced material: blood. These receptors were obtained from a woman between 18 and 29 years old with Graves' hyperthyroidism.

J is TRBJ2-7 and V is TRBV6-2 or TRBV6-3; D call uncertain. The CDR3 has 13 amino acids. The germline V gene has CDR1 MNHEY and CDR2 SVGEGT. V was cut by 4 bases and J by 0 bases, with 7 bases left in between. The CDR3 DNA reads as TGTGCCAGCAGTTCTCCATACTCCTACGAGCAGTACTTC. It is translated as CASSSPYSYEQYF.

This clonotype came up many times. The J gene is TRBJ2-5, the V gene TRBV2; 8 positions agree with TRBD1. CDR3 length: 13 residues. V was pared by 10 bases and J by 5 bases, with 9 bases of the junction left unmatched. CDR1 and CDR2 (germline): SNHLY, FYNNEI. As DNA, the CDR3 is TGTGCCAAGTCCAGGGGGCAAGGGGAGACCCAGTACTTC. It is translated as CAKSRGQGETQYF.

At least ten counts were recorded for this clonotype. This chain links TRBV6-1 with TRBJ1-2; D possibly corresponds to TRBD1 (6 bases). This CDR3 region has 14 residues. CDR1 and CDR2 from the germline V gene are MNHNS and SASEGT. V was cut by 1 base and J by 6 bases, with 12 bases left in between. CDR3 sequence (DNA): TGTGCCAGCAGTGAAGTGGGCAGGGGCCATGGCTACACCTTC. This sequence encodes CASSEVGRGHGYTF.

This clonotype was seen repeatedly, ten times or more. This sequence joins TRBV20-1 and TRBJ1-2; D not certain. Trimming stripped 0 bases from V and 6 bases from J, with 11 bases between. The CDR3 spans 13 residues. Germline V lookup: CDR1 DFQATT, CDR2 SNEGSKA (reference sequence). CDR3 region: CSAREDGSDGYTF. CDR3 DNA: TGCAGTGCTAGAGAGGACGGTAGCGATGGCTACACCTTC.

This clonotype was seen ten or more times. The rearrangement links TRBV2 to TRBJ2-5; D assignment may be TRBD1 or TRBD2 (6 bases each). The germline V gene has CDR1 SNHLY and CDR2 FYNNEI. The CDR3 loop spans 13 amino acids. V was cut by 11 bases and J by 7 bases, with 20 bases left in between. The CDR3 protein is CAATGLQGGTQYF. The DNA for the CDR3 is TGTGCCGCTACGGGCCTACAGGGAGGGACCCAGTACTTC.

The CDR3 here is CATSDPKTGTYEAFF. The CDR3 coding sequence is TGTGCCACCAGTGACCCAAAAACCGGGACATATGAAGCTTTCTTT. The genes are TRBV24-1 and TRBJ1-1, with a possible D match to TRBD1 (6 bases). CDR3 length: 15 amino acids. V lost 4 bases and J lost 7, with 18 bases in between. Germline CDR1 reads KGHDR; CDR2 reads SFDVKD.

This clonotype was detected many times. The chain uses TRBV27 and TRBJ2-5, with 10 bases that match TRBD2. The CDR3 is 17 residues long. CDR1 and CDR2 from the germline V gene are MNHEY and SMNVEV (reference sequence). The J segment lost 1 base and the V segment lost 7 bases, leaving 12 bases of the junction unmatched. The CDR3 loop is CASTSRVQRGGQETQYF. CDR3 DNA sequence: TGTGCCAGCACCTCCCGTGTCCAGCGGGGGGGCCAAGAGACCCAGTACTTC.

The chain is built from TRBV20-1 and TRBJ1-2, with 7 nucleotides matching TRBD1. This CDR3 is 15 amino acids long. Trimming took 3 bases from V and 4 from J; bases not matched to a gene: 11. Looked up from germline, CDR1 is DFQATT and CDR2 is SNEGSKA (reference sequence). The CDR3 reads CSASWSVRGIYGYTF. Written as DNA, the CDR3 is TGCAGTGCTAGTTGGTCGGTCAGGGGGATCTATGGCTACACCTTC.

This clonotype has ten or more counts. The rearrangement links TRBV6-5 to TRBJ2-5; tentatively, D is TRBD1 (5 bases). The CDR3 totals 14 residues. V was cut by 3 bases and J by 2 bases, with 10 bases left in between. Germline V gene lookup returns CDR1 MNHEY and CDR2 SVGAGI. CDR3 amino acids: CASSYTDIQETQYF. CDR3 sequence (DNA): TGTGCCAGCAGTTATACGGACATTCAAGAGACCCAGTACTTC.